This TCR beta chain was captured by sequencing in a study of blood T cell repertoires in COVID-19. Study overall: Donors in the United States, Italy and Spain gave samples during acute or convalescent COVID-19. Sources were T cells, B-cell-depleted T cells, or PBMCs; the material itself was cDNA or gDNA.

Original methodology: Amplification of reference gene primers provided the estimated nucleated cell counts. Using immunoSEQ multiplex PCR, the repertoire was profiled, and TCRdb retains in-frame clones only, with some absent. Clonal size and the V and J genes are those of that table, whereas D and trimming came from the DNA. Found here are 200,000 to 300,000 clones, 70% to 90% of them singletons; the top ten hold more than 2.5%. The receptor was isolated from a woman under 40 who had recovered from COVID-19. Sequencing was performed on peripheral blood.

CDR3 sequence (DNA): TGTGCCAGCAGCTTACAGGGCGGAAACACCATATATTTT. This codes for CASSLQGGNTIYF. V gene TRBV11-2 combines with J gene TRBJ1-3; a possible D gene is TRBD1 (5 bases). The CDR3 has 13 amino acids. Germline assignment: CDR1 SGHAT and CDR2 FQNNGV. V lost 2 bases, J lost 4 bases, and 6 bases lay in between.